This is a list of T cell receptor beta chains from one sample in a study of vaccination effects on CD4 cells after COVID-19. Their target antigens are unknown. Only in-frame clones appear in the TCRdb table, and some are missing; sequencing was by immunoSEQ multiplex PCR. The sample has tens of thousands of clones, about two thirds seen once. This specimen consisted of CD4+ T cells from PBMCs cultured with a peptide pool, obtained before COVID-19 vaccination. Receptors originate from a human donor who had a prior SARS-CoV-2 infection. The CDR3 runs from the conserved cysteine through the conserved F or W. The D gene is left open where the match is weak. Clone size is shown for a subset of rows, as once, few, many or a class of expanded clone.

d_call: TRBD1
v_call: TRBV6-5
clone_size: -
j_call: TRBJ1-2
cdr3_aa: CASLGGQNYGYTF
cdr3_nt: TGTGCCAGCTTGGGGGGACAGAACTATGGCTACACCTTC

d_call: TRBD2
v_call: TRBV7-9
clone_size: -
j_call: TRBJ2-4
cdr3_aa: CASSLNRPGLAVMYF
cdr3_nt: TGTGCCAGCAGCTTAAACCGCCCGGGACTAGCGGTAATGTACTTC

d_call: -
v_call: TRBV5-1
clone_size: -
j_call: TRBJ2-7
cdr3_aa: CASSVTIDITYEQYF
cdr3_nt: TGCGCCAGCAGCGTCACAATAGACATCACCTACGAGCAGTACTTC

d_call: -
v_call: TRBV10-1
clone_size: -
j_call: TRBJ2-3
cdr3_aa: CASTHPPTRGPFKVAPDTQYF
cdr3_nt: TGCGCCAGCACCCACCCACCTACTCGGGGGCCCTTTAAGGTCGCCCCAGATACGCAGTATTTT

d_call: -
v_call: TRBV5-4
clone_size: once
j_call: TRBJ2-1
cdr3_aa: CASRRDWGEQFF
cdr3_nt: TGTGCCAGCAGACGGGACTGGGGTGAGCAGTTCTTC

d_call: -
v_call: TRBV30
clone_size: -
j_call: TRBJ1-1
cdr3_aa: CAWSEQLNTEAFF
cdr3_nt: TGTGCCTGGAGTGAACAATTGAACACTGAAGCTTTCTTT

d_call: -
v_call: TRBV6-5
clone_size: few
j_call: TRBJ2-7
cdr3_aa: CASTAVADDYEQYF
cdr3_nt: TGTGCCAGCACCGCAGTAGCGGACGACTACGAGCAGTACTTC

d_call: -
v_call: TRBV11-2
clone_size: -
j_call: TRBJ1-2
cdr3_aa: CASSLEVTPAYGYTF
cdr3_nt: TGTGCCAGCAGCTTAGAGGTTACGCCCGCGTATGGCTACACCTTC

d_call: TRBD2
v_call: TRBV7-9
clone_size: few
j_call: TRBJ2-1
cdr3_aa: CASSGVGRFPLF
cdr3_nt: TGTGCCAGCAGCGGTGTCGGGAGGTTTCCACTCTTC

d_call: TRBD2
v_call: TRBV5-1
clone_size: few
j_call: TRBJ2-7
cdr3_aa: CASSSTPLSSGTYEQYF
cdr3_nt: TGCGCCAGCAGCTCTACCCCTCTGTCTAGCGGTACCTACGAGCAGTACTTC

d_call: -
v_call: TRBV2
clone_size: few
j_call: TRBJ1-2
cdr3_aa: CASSAGTEGGYTF
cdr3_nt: TGTGCCAGCAGTGCCGGGACCGAAGGGGGCTACACCTTC

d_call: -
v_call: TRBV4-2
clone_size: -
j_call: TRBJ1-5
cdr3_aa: CASSQDRIQPQHF
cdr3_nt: TGTGCCAGCAGCCAAGATCGGATCCAGCCCCAGCATTTT

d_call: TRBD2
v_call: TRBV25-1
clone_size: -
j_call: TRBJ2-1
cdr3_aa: CASSDYGRGRLSEQFF
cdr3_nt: TGTGCCAGCAGTGATTATGGGAGGGGAAGGCTAAGTGAGCAGTTCTTC

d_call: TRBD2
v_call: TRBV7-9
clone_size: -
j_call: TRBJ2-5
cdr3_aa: CASSLIRLAGKETQYF
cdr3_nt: TGTGCCAGCAGCTTGATACGACTAGCGGGGAAGGAGACCCAGTACTTC

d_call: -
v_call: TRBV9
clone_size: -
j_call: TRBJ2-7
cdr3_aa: CASSVATGSAYEQYF
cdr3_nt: TGTGCCAGCAGCGTAGCAACGGGATCCGCCTACGAGCAGTACTTC

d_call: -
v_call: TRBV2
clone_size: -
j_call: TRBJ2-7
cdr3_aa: CASASYEQYF
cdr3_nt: TGTGCCAGCGCATCCTACGAGCAGTACTTC

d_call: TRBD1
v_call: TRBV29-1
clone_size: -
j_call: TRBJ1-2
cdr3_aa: CSVVGQGIIYGYTF
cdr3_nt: TGCAGCGTTGTGGGACAGGGGATAATCTATGGCTACACCTTC

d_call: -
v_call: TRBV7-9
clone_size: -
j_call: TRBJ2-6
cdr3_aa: CASSVIEGLGANVLTF
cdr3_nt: TGTGCCAGCAGTGTAATAGAGGGGCTTGGGGCCAACGTCCTGACTTTC

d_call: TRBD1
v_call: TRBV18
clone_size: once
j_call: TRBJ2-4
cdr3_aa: CASSSTGANGAKNIQYF
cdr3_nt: TGTGCCAGCTCTTCAACAGGGGCAAACGGGGCCAAAAACATTCAGTACTTC

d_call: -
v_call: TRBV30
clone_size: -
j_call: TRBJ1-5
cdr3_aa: CAWSLSGAISNQPQHF
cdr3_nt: TGTGCCTGGAGTTTATCAGGGGCCATTAGCAATCAGCCCCAGCATTTT

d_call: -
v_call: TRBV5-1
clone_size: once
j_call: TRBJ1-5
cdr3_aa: CASSLAGQPNQPQHF
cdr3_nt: TGCGCCAGCAGCTTGGCTGGACAGCCTAATCAGCCCCAGCATTTT

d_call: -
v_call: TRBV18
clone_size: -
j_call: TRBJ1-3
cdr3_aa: CASSPLLTSGNTIYF
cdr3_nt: TGTGCCAGCTCACCGTTGCTTACCTCTGGAAACACCATATATTTT

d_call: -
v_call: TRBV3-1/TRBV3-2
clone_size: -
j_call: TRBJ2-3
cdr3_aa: CASSPSSGLLRSTDTQYF
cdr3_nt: TGTGCCAGCAGCCCCTCCTCGGGGTTGTTGCGGAGCACAGATACGCAGTATTTT

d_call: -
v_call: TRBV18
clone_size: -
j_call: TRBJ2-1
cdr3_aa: CASSPPVGAKNYNEQFF
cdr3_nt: TGTGCCAGCTCCCCCCCTGTTGGCGCCAAAAACTACAATGAGCAGTTCTTC

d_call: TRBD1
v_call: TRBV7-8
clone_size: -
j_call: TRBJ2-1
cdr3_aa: CASSPAPQGADYEQFF
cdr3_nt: TGTGCCAGCAGCCCGGCACCGCAGGGGGCGGATTATGAGCAGTTCTTC

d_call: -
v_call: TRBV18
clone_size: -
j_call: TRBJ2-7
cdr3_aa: CASSPEDGYEQYF
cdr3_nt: TGTGCCAGCTCACCGGAAGACGGATACGAGCAGTACTTC

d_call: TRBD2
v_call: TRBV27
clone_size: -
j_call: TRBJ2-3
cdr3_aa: CASSQRGVDTQYF
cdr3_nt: TGTGCCAGCAGCCAGCGGGGGGTGGATACGCAGTATTTT

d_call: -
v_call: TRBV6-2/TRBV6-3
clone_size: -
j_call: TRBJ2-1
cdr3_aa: CASSYSASAVYNEQFF
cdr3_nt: TGTGCCAGCAGTTACAGTGCTAGCGCGGTCTACAATGAGCAGTTCTTC

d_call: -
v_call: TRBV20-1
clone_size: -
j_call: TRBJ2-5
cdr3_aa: CSAGSLETQYF
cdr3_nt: TGCAGTGCTGGGTCGTTGGAGACCCAGTACTTC

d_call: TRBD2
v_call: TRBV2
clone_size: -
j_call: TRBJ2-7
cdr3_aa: CASSGLGGGRAYEQYF
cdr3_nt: TGTGCCAGCAGTGGGCTCGGCGGGGGGAGGGCCTACGAGCAGTACTTC

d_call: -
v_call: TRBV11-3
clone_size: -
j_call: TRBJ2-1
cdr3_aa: CASSLGGVHRSYNEQFF
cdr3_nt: TGTGCCAGCAGCTTAGGAGGGGTCCACCGATCCTACAATGAGCAGTTCTTC

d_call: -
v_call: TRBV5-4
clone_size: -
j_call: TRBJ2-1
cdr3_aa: CASSAGGASSYNEQFF
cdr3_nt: TGTGCCAGCAGCGCCGGCGGGGCGAGCTCCTACAATGAGCAGTTCTTC

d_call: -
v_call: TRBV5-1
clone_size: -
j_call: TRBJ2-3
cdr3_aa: CASSLNGASTDTQYF
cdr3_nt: TGCGCCAGCAGCTTGAATGGTGCCAGCACAGATACGCAGTATTTT

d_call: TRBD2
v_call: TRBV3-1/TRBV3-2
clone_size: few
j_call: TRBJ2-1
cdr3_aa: CASSETSGRINEQFF
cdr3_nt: TGTGCCAGCAGTGAGACTAGCGGGAGAATCAATGAGCAGTTCTTC

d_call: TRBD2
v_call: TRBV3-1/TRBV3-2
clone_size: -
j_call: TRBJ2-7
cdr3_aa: CASSQDRLAGAYEQYF
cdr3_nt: TGTGCCAGCAGCCAAGATAGGCTAGCGGGAGCCTACGAGCAGTACTTC

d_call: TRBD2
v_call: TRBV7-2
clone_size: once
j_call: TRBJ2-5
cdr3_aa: CASSSAGGRAWETQYF
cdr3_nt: TGTGCCAGCAGCTCAGCTGGCGGGAGGGCCTGGGAGACCCAGTACTTC

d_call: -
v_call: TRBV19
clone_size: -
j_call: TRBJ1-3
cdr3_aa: CASRSGQGNTIYF
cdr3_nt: TGTGCCAGTAGGTCAGGGCAGGGGAACACCATATATTTT

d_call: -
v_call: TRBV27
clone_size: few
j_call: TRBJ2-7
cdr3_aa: CASGVLYEQYF
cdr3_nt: TGTGCCAGCGGCGTTTTGTACGAGCAGTACTTC

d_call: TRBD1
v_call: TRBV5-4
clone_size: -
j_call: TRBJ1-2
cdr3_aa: CASSLGTGDNGYTF
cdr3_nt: TGTGCCAGCAGCTTGGGGACAGGGGATAATGGCTACACCTTC

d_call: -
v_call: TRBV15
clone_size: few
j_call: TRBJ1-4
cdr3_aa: CATSYRALNEKLFF
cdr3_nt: TGTGCCACCAGCTACCGGGCGCTTAATGAAAAACTGTTTTTT

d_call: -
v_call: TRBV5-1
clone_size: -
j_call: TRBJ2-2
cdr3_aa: CASSKRARGRSTGELFF
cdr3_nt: TGCGCCAGCAGCAAACGGGCCAGGGGACGAAGCACCGGGGAGCTGTTTTTT

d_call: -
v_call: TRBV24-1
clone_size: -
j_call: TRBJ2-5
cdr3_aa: CATSEKGGYQETQYF
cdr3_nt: TGTGCCACCAGTGAAAAGGGCGGGTACCAAGAGACCCAGTACTTC

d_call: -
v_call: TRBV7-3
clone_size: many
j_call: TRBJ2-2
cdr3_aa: CASSLRGGTGELFF
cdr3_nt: TGTGCCAGCAGCTTACGTGGTGGCACCGGGGAGCTGTTTTTT

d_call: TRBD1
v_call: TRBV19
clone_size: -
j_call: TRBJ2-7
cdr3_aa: CASARGTGYHEQYF
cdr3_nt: TGTGCCAGCGCCCGAGGGACAGGGTACCACGAGCAGTACTTC

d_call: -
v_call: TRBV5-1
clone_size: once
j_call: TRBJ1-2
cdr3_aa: CASTSQPNYGYTF
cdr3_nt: TGCGCCAGCACTAGTCAGCCTAACTATGGCTACACCTTC

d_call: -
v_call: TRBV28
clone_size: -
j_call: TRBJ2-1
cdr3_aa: CASSPPGLQPGEQFF
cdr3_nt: TGTGCCAGCAGTCCTCCGGGACTCCAGCCCGGTGAGCAGTTCTTC

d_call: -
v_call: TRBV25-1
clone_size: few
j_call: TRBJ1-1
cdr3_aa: CASSPGNTEAFF
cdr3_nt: TGTGCCAGCAGTCCCGGGAACACTGAAGCTTTCTTT

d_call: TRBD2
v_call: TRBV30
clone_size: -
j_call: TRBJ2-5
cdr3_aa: CAWRGRAETQYF
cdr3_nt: TGTGCCTGGCGGGGGAGGGCCGAGACCCAGTACTTC

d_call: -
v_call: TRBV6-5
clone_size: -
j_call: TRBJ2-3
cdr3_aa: CASSSKRVSTDTQYF
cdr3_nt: TGTGCCAGCAGTTCCAAGCGGGTTAGCACAGATACGCAGTATTTT

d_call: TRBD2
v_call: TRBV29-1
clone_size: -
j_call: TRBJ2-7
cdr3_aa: CSASTSAEQYF
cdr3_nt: TGCAGCGCCTCAACTAGCGCCGAGCAGTACTTC

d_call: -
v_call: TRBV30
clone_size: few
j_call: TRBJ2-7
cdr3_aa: CAWRKPGTESYEQYF
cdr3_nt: TGTGCCTGGAGGAAGCCCGGGACTGAGTCCTACGAGCAGTACTTC

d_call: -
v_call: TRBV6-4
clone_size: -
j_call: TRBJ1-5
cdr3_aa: CASSDGDCNNQPQHF
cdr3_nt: TGTGCCAGCAGTGACGGAGACTGTAATAATCAGCCCCAGCATTTT

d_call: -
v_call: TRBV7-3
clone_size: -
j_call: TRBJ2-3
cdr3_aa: CASSRTWVGDTQYF
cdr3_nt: TGTGCCAGCAGTCGGACTTGGGTCGGAGATACGCAGTATTTT

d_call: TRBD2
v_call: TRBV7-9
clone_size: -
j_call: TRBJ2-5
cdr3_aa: CASSILAGEETQYF
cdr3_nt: TGTGCCAGCAGCATACTAGCGGGGGAAGAGACCCAGTACTTC

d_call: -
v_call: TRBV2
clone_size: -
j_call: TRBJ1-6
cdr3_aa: CASREGAGALGNSPLHF
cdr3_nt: TGTGCCAGCAGAGAGGGTGCGGGGGCATTGGGGAATTCACCCCTCCACTTT